This T cell receptor (beta chain) was sequenced for a study of blood T cell repertoires in COVID-19. Study background: Spain, Italy and the United States supplied samples that represented acute and convalescent COVID-19. In each case, the material was cDNA or gDNA derived from T cells, B-cell-depleted T cells, or PBMCs.

Germline V gene lookup returns CDR1 LNHDA and CDR2 SQIVND (reference sequence). This CDR3 contains 13 residues. V shed 8 bases and J shed 5 bases, with 12 bases lying between them. In the authors' workflow: Amplification with reference gene primers provided the estimates of nucleated cell counts. Libraries were prepared by immunoSEQ multiplex PCR; TCRdb keeps only in-frame clonotypes and omits some of them. The DNA gave D and trimming, while V, J and clone size come from that table. The table includes more than 55,000 clones, around 84% detected once. This TCR was recovered from an elderly woman with acute or convalescent COVID-19. The rearrangement links TRBV19 to TRBJ1-4, with D possibly TRBD1 on 6 matching bases. Sample: peripheral blood. CDR3 region: CASSDSSNEKLFF. The CDR3 DNA is TGTGCCAGTTCGGACAGTTCGAATGAAAAACTGTTTTTT.